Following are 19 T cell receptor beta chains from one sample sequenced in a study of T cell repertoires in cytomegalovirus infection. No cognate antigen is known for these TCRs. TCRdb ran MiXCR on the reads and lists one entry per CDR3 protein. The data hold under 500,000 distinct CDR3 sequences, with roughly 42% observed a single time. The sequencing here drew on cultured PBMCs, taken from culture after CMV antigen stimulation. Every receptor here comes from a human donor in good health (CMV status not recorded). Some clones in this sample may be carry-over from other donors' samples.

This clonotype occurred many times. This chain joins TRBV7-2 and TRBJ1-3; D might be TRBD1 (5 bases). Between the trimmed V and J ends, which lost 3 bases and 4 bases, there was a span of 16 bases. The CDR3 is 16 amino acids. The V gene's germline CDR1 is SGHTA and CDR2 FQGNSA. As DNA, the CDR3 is TGTGCCAGCAGCTTCCTCAAACCGGGACTAGGAAACACCATATATTTT. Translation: CASSFLKPGLGNTIYF.

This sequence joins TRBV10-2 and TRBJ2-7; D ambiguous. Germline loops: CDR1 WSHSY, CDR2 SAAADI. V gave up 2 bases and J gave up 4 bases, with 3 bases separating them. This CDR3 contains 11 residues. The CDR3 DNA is TGCGCCAGCAGTGAGAGGTACGAGCAGTACTTC. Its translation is CASSERYEQYF.

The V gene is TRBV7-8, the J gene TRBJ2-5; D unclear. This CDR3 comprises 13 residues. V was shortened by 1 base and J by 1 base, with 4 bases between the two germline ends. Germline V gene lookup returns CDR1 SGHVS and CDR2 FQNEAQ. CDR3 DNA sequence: TGTGCCAGCAGCTTAGTTTTCCAAGAGACCCAGTACTTC. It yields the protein CASSLVFQETQYF.

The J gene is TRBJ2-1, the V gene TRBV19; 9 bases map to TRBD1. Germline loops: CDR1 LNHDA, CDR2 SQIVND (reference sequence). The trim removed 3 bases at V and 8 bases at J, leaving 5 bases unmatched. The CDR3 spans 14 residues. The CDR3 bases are TGTGCCAGTAGTATCGGGGACAGGGTCTATGAGCAGTTCTTC. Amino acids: CASSIGDRVYEQFF.

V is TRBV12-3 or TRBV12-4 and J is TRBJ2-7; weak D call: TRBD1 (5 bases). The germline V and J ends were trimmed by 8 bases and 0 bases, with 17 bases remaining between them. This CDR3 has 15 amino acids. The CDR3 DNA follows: TGTGCCAGCGGCCAGACAGTCTTAGGCTCCTACGAGCAGTACTTC. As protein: CASGQTVLGSYEQYF.

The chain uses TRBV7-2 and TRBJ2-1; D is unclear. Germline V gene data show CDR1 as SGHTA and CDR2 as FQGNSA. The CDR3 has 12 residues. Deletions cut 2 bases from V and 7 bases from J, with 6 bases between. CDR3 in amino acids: CASSLYWNEQFF. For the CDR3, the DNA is TGTGCCAGCAGCTTATACTGGAATGAGCAGTTCTTC.

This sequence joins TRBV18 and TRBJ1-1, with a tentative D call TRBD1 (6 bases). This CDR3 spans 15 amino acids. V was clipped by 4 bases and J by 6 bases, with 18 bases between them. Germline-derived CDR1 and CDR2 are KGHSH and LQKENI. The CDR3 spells CASSLPHREAPEAFF. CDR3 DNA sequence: TGTGCCAGCTCACTCCCGCACAGGGAGGCCCCTGAAGCTTTCTTT.

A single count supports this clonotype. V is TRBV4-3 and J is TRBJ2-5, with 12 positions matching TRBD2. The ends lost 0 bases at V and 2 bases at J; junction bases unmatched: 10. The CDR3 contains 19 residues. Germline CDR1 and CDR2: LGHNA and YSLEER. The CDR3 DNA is TGCGCCAGCAGCCAAGATGACGCTAGCGGGAGGGCCGGTCAAGAGACCCAGTACTTC. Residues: CASSQDDASGRAGQETQYF.

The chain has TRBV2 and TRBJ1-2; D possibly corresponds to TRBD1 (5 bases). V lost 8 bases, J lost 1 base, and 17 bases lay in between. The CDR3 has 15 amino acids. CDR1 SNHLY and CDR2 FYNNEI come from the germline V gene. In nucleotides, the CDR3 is TGTGCCAGCCACCGAACCCGGGACGATAACTATGGCTACACCTTC. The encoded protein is CASHRTRDDNYGYTF.

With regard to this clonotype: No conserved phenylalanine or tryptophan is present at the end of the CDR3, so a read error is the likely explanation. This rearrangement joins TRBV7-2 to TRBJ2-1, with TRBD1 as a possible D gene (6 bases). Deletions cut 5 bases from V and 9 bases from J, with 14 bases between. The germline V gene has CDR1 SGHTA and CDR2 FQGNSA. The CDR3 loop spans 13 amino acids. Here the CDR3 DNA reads TGTGCCAGCAGCCGCACAGGGAATGGTGAGCAGTTCGTC. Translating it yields CASSRTGNGEQFV.

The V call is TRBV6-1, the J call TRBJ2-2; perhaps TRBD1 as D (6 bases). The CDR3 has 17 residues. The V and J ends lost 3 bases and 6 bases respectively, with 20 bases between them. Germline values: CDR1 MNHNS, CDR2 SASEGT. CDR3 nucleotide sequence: TGTGCCAGCAGTGAGGCTTACACAGGGAATTTCGCCGGGGAGCTGTTTTTT. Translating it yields CASSEAYTGNFAGELFF.

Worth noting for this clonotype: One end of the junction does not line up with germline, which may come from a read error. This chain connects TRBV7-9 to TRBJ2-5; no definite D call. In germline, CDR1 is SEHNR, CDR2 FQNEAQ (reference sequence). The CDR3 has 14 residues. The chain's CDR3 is CASTRAGPQGTQYF. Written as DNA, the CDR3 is TGTGCCAGCACCCGGGCCGGGCCCCAAGGGACCCAGTACTTC. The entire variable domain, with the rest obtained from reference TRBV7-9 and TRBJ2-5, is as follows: DTGVSQNPRHKITKRGQNVTFRCDPISEHNRLYWYRQTLGQGPEFLTYFQNEAQLEKSRLLSDRFSAERPKGSFSTLEIQRTEQGDSAMYLCASTRAGPQGTQYFGPGTRLLVL.

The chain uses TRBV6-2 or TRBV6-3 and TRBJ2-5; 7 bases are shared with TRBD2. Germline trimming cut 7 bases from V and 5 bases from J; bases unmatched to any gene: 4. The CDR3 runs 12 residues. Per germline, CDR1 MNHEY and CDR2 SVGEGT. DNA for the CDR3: TGTGCCAGCAAAACAGCGGGGGAGACCCAGTACTTC. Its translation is CASKTAGETQYF.

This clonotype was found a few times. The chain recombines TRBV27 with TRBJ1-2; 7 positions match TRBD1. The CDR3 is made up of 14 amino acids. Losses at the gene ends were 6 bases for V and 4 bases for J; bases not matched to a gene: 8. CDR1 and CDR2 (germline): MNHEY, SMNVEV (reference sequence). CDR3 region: CASSTSWDSYGYTF. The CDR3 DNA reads TGTGCCAGCAGCACCAGTTGGGACAGCTATGGCTACACCTTC.

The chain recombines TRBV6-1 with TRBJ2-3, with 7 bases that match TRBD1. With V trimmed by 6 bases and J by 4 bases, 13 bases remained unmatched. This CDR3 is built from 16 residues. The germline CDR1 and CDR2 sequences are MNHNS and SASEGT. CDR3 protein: CASRVGQAATSDTQYF. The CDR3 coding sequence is TGTGCCAGCAGGGTAGGACAGGCGGCGACTTCAGATACGCAGTATTTT.

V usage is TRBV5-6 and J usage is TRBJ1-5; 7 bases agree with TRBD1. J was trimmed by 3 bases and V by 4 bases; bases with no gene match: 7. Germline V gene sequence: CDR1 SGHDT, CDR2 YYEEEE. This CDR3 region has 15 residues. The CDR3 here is CASSLGTAYNQPQHF. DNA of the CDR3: TGTGCCAGCAGCCTGGGGACAGCATACAATCAGCCCCAGCATTTT.

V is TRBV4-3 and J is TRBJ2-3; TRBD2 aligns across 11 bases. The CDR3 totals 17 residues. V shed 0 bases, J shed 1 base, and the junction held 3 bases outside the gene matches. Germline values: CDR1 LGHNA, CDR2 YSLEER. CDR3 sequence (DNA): TGCGCCAGCAGCCAAGAACTAGCGGGAGTTGGCACAGATACGCAGTATTTT. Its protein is CASSQELAGVGTDTQYF.

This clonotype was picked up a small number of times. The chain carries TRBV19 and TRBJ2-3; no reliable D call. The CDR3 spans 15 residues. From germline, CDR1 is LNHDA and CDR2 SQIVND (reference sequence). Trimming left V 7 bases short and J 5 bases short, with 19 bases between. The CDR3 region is CASTKAQRGRDTQYF. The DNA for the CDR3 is TGTGCCAGTACTAAAGCGCAACGAGGAAGAGATACGCAGTATTTT.

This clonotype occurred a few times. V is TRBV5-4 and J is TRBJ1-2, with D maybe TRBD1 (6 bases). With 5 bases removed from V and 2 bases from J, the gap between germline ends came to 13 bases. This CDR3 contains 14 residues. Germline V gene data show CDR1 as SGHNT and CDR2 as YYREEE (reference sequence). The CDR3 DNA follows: TGTGCCAGCAGACCCCGTACAGGGAACTATGGCTACACCTTC. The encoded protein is CASRPRTGNYGYTF.